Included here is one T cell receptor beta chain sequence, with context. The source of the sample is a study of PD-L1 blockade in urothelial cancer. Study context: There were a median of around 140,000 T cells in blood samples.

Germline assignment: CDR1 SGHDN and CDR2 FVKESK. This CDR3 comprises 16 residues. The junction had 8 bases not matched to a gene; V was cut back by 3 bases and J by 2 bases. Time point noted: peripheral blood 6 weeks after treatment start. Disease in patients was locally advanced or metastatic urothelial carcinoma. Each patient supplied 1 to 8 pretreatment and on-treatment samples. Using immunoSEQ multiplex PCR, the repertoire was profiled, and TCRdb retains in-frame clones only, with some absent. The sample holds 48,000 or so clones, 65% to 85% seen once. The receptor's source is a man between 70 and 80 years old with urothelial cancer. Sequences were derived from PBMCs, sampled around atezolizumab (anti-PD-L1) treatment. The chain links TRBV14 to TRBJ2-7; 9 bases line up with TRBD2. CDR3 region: CASSHDLSGRTYEQYF. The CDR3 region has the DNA TGTGCCAGCAGCCACGATCTTAGCGGGAGAACCTACGAGCAGTACTTC.